This TCR beta chain emerged from a study of blood T cell repertoires in COVID-19. Study in general: Specimens from acute and convalescent COVID-19 originated in the United States, Italy and Spain.

This clone has just a few counts. As processed by the authors: By means of reference gene primer amplification, nucleated cell counts were estimated. Clones were sequenced by immunoSEQ multiplex PCR, and TCRdb holds only the in-frame ones, with some missing. For V, J and clone size, that table is used; D and trimming come from the DNA. The sample shows 250,000 to 300,000 clones, roughly 80% of them seen only once. This CDR3 spans 12 amino acids. From germline, CDR1 is MNHNY and CDR2 SVGAGI (reference sequence). V was cut by 8 bases and J by 4 bases, with 11 bases left in between. This clonotype was sampled from a man in his sixties who had recovered from COVID-19. This sequence joins TRBV6-6 and TRBJ1-1, with D tentatively TRBD1 (6 bases). What was sequenced was peripheral blood. The DNA for the CDR3 is TGTGCCAGCCGGACAGACACCACTGAAGCTTTCTTT. Translating gives CASRTDTTEAFF.